The 21 T cell receptor beta chains below were found in one sample sequenced in a study of T cell responses to AZD1222 COVID-19 vaccine. The table came from immunoSEQ multiplex PCR; TCRdb's copy has only in-frame clones and leaves some out. This sample has 150,000 to 200,000 clones, with around 88% found just once. Here the sequenced sample was peripheral blood, taken 28 days after the second AZD1222 dose. These receptor sequences come from an adult who received the AZD1222 COVID-19 vaccine.

The chain uses TRBV27 and TRBJ1-1, with D perhaps TRBD1 (5 bases). This CDR3 has 16 amino acids. The V gene's germline CDR1 is MNHEY and CDR2 SMNVEV (reference sequence). V was pared by 4 bases and J by 4 bases, with 19 bases between. This chain's CDR3 is CASSSTGQGAGTEAFF. In DNA form, the CDR3 reads TGTGCCAGCAGTTCCACCGGCCAGGGCGCCGGCACTGAAGCTTTCTTT.

This clone was found a few times. This chain links TRBV4-3 with TRBJ2-7; D gene unclear. V lost 1 base and J lost 0, with 7 bases in between. CDR3 length equals 14 residues. Germline CDR1 LGHNA, CDR2 YSLEER. CDR3 sequence (DNA): TGCGCCAGCAGCCAAGGCGTCGTCTCCTACGAGCAGTACTTC. Residues: CASSQGVVSYEQYF.

The chain combines TRBV9 with TRBJ2-5; 12 nucleotides match TRBD1. Unmatched junction bases numbered 4, after V lost 0 bases and J lost 4 bases. The CDR3 consists of 16 residues. CDR1 is SGDLS, CDR2 YYNGEE, per germline. The CDR3 DNA sequence: TGTGCCAGCAGCGTAGGCGGGACAGGGGGCCGAGAGACCCAGTACTTC. Protein: CASSVGGTGGRETQYF. Together with reference TRBV9 and TRBJ2-5, the CDR3 gives the full variable domain: DSGVTQTPKHLITATGQRVTLRCSPRSGDLSVYWYQQSLDQGLQFLIQYYNGEERAKGNILERFSAQQFPDLHSELNLSSLELGDSALYFCASSVGGTGGRETQYFGPGTRLLVL.

This clone has just a few counts. The genes are TRBV6-9 and TRBJ2-7, with D unclear. Trimming left V 6 bases short and J 10 bases short, with 7 bases between. The CDR3 length is 9 residues. The germline gives CDR1 MNHGY, CDR2 SVAAGI. This CDR3 reads CASRPCQYF. In DNA form, the CDR3 reads TGTGCCAGCAGACCCTGCCAGTACTTC.

In this sample, this clone turned up once. The chain recombines TRBV3-1 (or the pseudogene TRBV3-2) with TRBJ2-1, with D tentatively TRBD2 (5 bases). V dropped 0 bases and J dropped 6 bases, with 12 bases sitting between them. Germline loops: CDR1 LGHDT, CDR2 YNNKEL (reference sequence). The CDR3 loop spans 15 amino acids. CDR3 sequence reads: CASSQDLSGSNEQFF. The CDR3, as DNA: TGTGCCAGCAGCCAAGATCTTTCGGGGAGCAATGAGCAGTTCTTC.

The gene calls are TRBV27 and TRBJ2-7; tentatively, D is TRBD1 or TRBD2 (6 bases each). The V gene's germline CDR1 is MNHEY and CDR2 SMNVEV (reference sequence). The CDR3 totals 14 residues. V lost 5 bases, J lost 3 bases, and 14 bases lay in between. CDR3 in amino acids: CASSGGGGVYEQYF. The CDR3 DNA follows: TGTGCCAGCAGTGGAGGGGGTGGGGTCTACGAGCAGTACTTC.

This sequence joins TRBV5-1 and TRBJ1-1, with D possibly being TRBD1 (5 bases). The ends were cut back, 4 bases at V and 1 base at J, with 14 bases in the middle. CDR1 SGHRS and CDR2 YFSETQ come from the germline V gene. The CDR3 sequence is 15 residues long. CDR3 region: CASSLETDRNTEAFF. CDR3 sequence (DNA): TGCGCCAGCAGCCTGGAAACCGACAGGAACACTGAAGCTTTCTTT.

The V call is TRBV10-1, the J call TRBJ2-2, with no clear D. There are 13 residues in the CDR3. The V and J ends lost 3 bases and 7 bases respectively, with 9 bases between them. Germline loops: CDR1 WNHNN, CDR2 SYGVQD (reference sequence). Here the CDR3 DNA reads TGCGCCAGCAGTGATAGGGTTAGCGGGGAGCTGTTTTTT. Translation: CASSDRVSGELFF.

V and J are TRBV7-8 and TRBJ1-3; D not resolved. V lost 3 bases and J 1 base, leaving 10 bases between the germline ends. This CDR3 region has 15 residues. Germline V lookup: CDR1 SGHVS, CDR2 FQNEAQ. The CDR3 nucleotides are TGTGCCAGCAGCTTCTCAGCAGTATCTGGAAACACCATATATTTT. Protein product: CASSFSAVSGNTIYF.

This clone came up once. The genes are TRBV21-1 and TRBJ2-7; the DNA was not compared with TRBD1, the D call given in the table. TRBV21-1 is an annotated pseudogene. The CDR3 has 16 amino acids. The CDR3 bases are TGTGCCAGCAGCAATACCCCAGGACAGTCCAAGTACGAGCAGTACTTC. Translated, it gives CASSNTPGQSKYEQYF.

The V and J genes are TRBV30 and TRBJ2-3; possible D gene TRBD2, 6 bases. CDR1 is GTSNPN, CDR2 SVGIG, per germline (reference sequence). V lost 3 bases, J lost 1 base, and 11 bases lay in between. The CDR3 length is 14 residues. The DNA for the CDR3 is TGTGCCTGGAGACCAGGGACTGGCACAGATACGCAGTATTTT. Its translation: CAWRPGTGTDTQYF.

V and J are TRBV3-1 (or the pseudogene TRBV3-2) and TRBJ1-3; weak D call: TRBD1 (5 bases). Germline values: CDR1 LGHDT, CDR2 YNNKEL (reference sequence). The CDR3 contains 16 residues. V gave up 0 bases and J gave up 4 bases, with 13 bases separating them. The CDR3, as DNA: TGTGCCAGCAGCCAAGATCCCTCGGGGCCGGGAAACACCATATATTTT. Amino acids: CASSQDPSGPGNTIYF.

The chain joins TRBV5-1 to TRBJ1-3, with D perhaps TRBD1 (5 bases). CDR3 length: 15 amino acids. Germline loops: CDR1 SGHRS, CDR2 YFSETQ. The germline V and J ends were trimmed by 0 bases and 8 bases, with 15 bases remaining between them. Written as DNA, the CDR3 is TGCGCCAGCAGCTTGGCCAGGGTCCGGGACGACACCATATATTTT. It yields the protein CASSLARVRDDTIYF.

The chain joins TRBV21-1 to TRBJ1-4; the table's TRBD1 call for D was not verified on the DNA. TRBV21-1 is reported as a pseudogene. CDR3 length: 17 amino acids. CDR3 residues: CASSVRGRDGVNEKLFF. The CDR3 nucleotides read TGTGCCAGCAGCGTTCGAGGCAGGGATGGGGTTAATGAAAAACTGTTTTTT.

The chain joins TRBV24-1 to TRBJ2-2; tentatively, D is TRBD1 (5 bases). The CDR3 spans 18 residues. The V and J ends lost 3 bases and 1 base respectively, with 17 bases between them. Germline CDR1 reads KGHDR; CDR2 reads SFDVKD. This CDR3 reads CATSDRSTETLNTGELFF. The CDR3 DNA reads as TGTGCCACCAGTGATCGATCGACAGAAACCTTGAACACCGGGGAGCTGTTTTTT.

This chain uses TRBV24-1 with TRBJ2-3, with unresolved D. CDR1 and CDR2 (germline): KGHDR, SFDVKD. This CDR3 contains 16 residues. V lost 5 bases and J lost 0, with 14 bases in between. CDR3 bases: TGTGCCACCAGTGGAGATGTTGGTCCAAGCACAGATACGCAGTATTTT. Amino acid sequence: CATSGDVGPSTDTQYF.

The chain carries TRBV27 and TRBJ2-3, with TRBD2 matching over 9 bases. Germline V gene lookup returns CDR1 MNHEY and CDR2 SMNVEV (reference sequence). The ends lost 3 bases at V and 8 bases at J; junction bases unmatched: 9. CDR3 length equals 15 residues. CDR3 DNA: TGTGCCAGCAGTTTGGGAGCGGGGGGAACGGCTACGCAGTATTTT. This encodes CASSLGAGGTATQYF.

The chain couples TRBV4-2 to TRBJ1-1; 7 nucleotides agree with TRBD1. This CDR3 region has 17 residues. From germline, CDR1 is LGHNA and CDR2 YNFKEQ. With V trimmed by 4 bases and J by 0 bases, 11 bases remained unmatched. CDR3 residues: CASSRRGSRDMNTEAFF. The CDR3 nucleotides are TGTGCCAGCAGCCGCAGGGGGTCGAGGGACATGAACACTGAAGCTTTCTTT.

This clone was detected only a few times. V is TRBV20-1 and J is TRBJ2-7; D is uncertain. V lost 5 bases and J lost 11, with 16 bases in between. CDR3 length: 11 amino acids. Per the germline V gene, CDR1 is DFQATT and CDR2 is SNEGSKA (reference sequence). The CDR3 sequence: CSAPSHLPKYF. CDR3 sequence (DNA): TGCAGTGCTCCTTCTCACCTCCCCAAGTACTTC.

The rearrangement joins TRBV19 to TRBJ1-1; 7 nucleotides align to TRBD1. Germline V lookup: CDR1 LNHDA, CDR2 SQIVND (reference sequence). Losses at the gene ends were 5 bases for V and 4 bases for J; bases not matched to a gene: 7. This CDR3 has 14 residues. The CDR3 nucleotides are TGTGCCAGTAGTGCAACAGGGGCGTCCACTGAAGCTTTCTTT. It is translated as CASSATGASTEAFF. The variable domain in full, with the rest retrieved from reference TRBV19 and TRBJ1-1, is DGGITQSPKYLFRKEGQNVTLSCEQNLNHDAMYWYRQDPGQGLRLIYYSQIVNDFQKGDIAEGYSVSREKKESFPLTVTSAQKNPTAFYLCASSATGASTEAFFGQGTRLTVV.

The chain links TRBV28 to TRBJ1-5; TRBD1 is a possible D gene (5 bases). With 3 bases removed from V and 3 bases from J, the gap between germline ends came to 9 bases. Germline loops: CDR1 MDHEN, CDR2 SYDVKM. This CDR3 comprises 14 residues. The CDR3 DNA sequence: TGTGCCAGCAGTTTTGGGGGATTCAATCAGCCCCAGCATTTT. Translation gives CASSFGGFNQPQHF.